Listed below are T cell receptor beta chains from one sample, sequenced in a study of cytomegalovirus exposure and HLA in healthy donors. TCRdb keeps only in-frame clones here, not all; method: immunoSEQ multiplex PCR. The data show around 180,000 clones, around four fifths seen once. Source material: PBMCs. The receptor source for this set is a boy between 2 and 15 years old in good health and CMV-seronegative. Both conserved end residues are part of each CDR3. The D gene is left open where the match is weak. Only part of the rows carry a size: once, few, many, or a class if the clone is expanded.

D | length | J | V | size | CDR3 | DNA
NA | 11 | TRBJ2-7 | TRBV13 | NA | CASSRQDEQYF | TGTGCCAGCAGCCGACAGGACGAGCAGTACTTC
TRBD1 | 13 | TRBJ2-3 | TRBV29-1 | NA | CSVEQGAGDTQYF | TGCAGCGTTGAACAGGGGGCCGGAGATACGCAGTATTTT
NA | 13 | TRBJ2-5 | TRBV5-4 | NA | CASSFGERETQYF | TGTGCCAGCAGCTTCGGGGAAAGAGAGACCCAGTACTTC
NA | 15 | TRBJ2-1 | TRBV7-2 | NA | CASSLGGGSYNEQFF | TGTGCCAGCAGCTTAGGTGGGGGGTCCTACAATGAGCAGTTCTTC
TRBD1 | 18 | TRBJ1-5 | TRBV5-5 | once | CASSSVPPGQGAVQPQHF | TGTGCCAGCAGCTCCGTACCCCCGGGACAGGGGGCAGTTCAGCCCCAGCATTTT
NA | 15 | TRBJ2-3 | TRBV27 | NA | CASRSRGSFTDTQYF | TGTGCCAGCAGATCGAGGGGGTCTTTCACAGATACGCAGTATTTT
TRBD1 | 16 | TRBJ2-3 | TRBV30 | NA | CAPRVWVPGGRNTQYF | TGTGCCCCCAGGGTCTGGGTGCCAGGGGGCCGAAATACGCAGTATTTT
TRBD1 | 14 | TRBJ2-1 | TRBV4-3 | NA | CASSWDRGRNEQFF | TGCGCCAGCAGCTGGGACAGGGGGCGGAATGAGCAGTTCTTC
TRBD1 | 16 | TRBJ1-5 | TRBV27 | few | CASGFTGGQGNQPQHF | TGTGCCAGCGGCTTCACAGGGGGCCAAGGAAATCAGCCCCAGCATTTT
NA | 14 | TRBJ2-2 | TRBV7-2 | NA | CASSLYISTGELFF | TGTGCCAGCAGCCTCTATATAAGCACCGGGGAGCTGTTTTTT
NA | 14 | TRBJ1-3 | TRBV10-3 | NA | CAISGQGYGNTIYF | TGTGCCATCAGTGGGCAGGGGTATGGAAACACCATATATTTT
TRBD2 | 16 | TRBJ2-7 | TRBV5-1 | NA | CASRTGTSGRIYEQYF | TGCGCCAGCAGAACCGGGACTAGCGGGAGAATATACGAGCAGTACTTC
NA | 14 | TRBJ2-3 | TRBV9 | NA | CASSVGGVTDTQYF | TGTGCCAGCAGCGTAGGGGGGGTCACAGATACGCAGTATTTT
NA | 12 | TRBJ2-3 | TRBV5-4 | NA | CASSGAGDTQYF | TGTGCCTCCTCCGGAGCGGGAGATACGCAGTATTTT
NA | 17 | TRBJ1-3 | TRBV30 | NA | CAWSVLSAGFTGNTIYF | TGTGCCTGGAGTGTACTGTCGGCCGGGTTCACTGGAAACACCATATATTTT
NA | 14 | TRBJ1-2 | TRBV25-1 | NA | CASSESRGLYGYTF | TGTGCCAGCAGTGAATCAAGGGGTCTCTATGGCTACACCTTC
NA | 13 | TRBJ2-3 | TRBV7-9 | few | CASSFGAKDTQYF | TGTGCCAGCAGCTTCGGAGCGAAGGATACGCAGTATTTT
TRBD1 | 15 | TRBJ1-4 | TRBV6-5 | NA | CASTQARDRGGKLFF | TGTGCCAGCACCCAGGCTAGGGACAGGGGGGGGAAACTGTTTTTT
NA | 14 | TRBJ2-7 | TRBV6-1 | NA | CASSEPSDSYEQYF | TGTGCCAGCAGTGAACCTAGCGACAGCTACGAGCAGTACTTC
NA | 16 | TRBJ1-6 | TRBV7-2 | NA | CASSLDRAAYNSPLHF | TGTGCCAGCAGCTTAGACAGGGCCGCCTATAATTCACCCCTCCACTTT
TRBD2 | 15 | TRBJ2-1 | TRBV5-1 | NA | CASGSGRASYNEQFF | TGCGCCAGCGGGAGCGGGAGGGCCTCCTACAATGAGCAGTTCTTC
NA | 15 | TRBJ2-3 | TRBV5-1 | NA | CASSFRDSTTDTQYF | TGCGCCAGCAGCTTCCGGGACTCCACTACAGATACGCAGTATTTT
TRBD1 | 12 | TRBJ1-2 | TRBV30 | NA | CASTQGAPGYTF | TGTGCCTCCACCCAGGGGGCGCCTGGCTACACCTTC
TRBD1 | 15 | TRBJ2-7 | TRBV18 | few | CASSPNRGLSNEQYF | TGTGCCAGCTCACCCAACAGGGGGCTGTCAAACGAGCAGTACTTC
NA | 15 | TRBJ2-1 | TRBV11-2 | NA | CASSFFSGGHNEQFF | TGTGCCAGCAGCTTCTTTTCGGGGGGCCACAATGAGCAGTTCTTC
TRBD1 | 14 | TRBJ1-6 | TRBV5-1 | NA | CASSRTGENSPLHF | TGCGCCAGCAGCCGGACAGGGGAGAATTCACCCCTCCACTTT
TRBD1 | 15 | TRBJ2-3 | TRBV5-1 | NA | CASSLEGRGTDTQYF | TGCGCCAGCAGCTTGGAGGGCAGGGGGACAGATACGCAGTATTTT
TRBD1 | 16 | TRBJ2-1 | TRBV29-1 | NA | CSAYAATGSEGDEQFF | TGCAGCGCTTACGCCGCGACAGGGTCCGAAGGCGATGAGCAGTTCTTC
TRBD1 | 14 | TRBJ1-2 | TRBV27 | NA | CASSHPGQSYGYTF | TGTGCCAGCAGTCATCCGGGACAGTCCTATGGCTACACCTTC
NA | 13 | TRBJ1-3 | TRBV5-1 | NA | CASSLGSGNTIYF | TGCGCCAGCAGCTTGGGTTCGGGAAACACCATATATTTT
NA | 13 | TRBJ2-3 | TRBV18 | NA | CASSPRTTDTQYF | TGTGCCAGCTCACCACGGACTACAGATACGCAGTATTTT
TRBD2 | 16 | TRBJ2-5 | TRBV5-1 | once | CASSFGGLGQKETQYF | TGCGCCAGCAGCTTTGGAGGACTAGGCCAAAAGGAGACCCAGTACTTC
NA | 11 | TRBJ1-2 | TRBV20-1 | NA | CSALADSSVTF | TGCAGTGCCTTGGCAGACAGCTCGGTCACCTTC
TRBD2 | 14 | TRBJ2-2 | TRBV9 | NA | CASSTGGLEGELFF | TGTGCCAGCAGCACGGGGGGGCTCGAGGGGGAGCTGTTTTTT
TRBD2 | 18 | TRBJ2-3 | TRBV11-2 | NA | CASSFPWGGLAIEDTQYF | TGTGCCAGCAGCTTCCCCTGGGGGGGACTAGCAATAGAAGATACGCAGTATTTT
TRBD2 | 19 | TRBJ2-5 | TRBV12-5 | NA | CASGLVKGLRLAGQETQYF | TGTGCTAGTGGTTTGGTAAAGGGTCTACGACTAGCGGGGCAAGAGACCCAGTACTTC
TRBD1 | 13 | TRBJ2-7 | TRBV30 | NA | CAWGTGGTYEQYF | TGTGCCTGGGGGACAGGGGGGACCTACGAGCAGTACTTC
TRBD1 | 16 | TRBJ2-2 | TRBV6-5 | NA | CASSYFRDRGPGELFF | TGTGCCAGCAGTTACTTCCGGGACAGGGGGCCGGGGGAGCTGTTTTTT
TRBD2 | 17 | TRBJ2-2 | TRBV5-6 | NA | CASSFRTSGEDTGELFF | TGTGCCAGCAGCTTCAGGACTAGCGGGGAAGACACCGGGGAGCTGTTTTTT
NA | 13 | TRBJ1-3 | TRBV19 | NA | CASEGVLRNTIYF | TGTGCCAGCGAGGGGGTTTTGAGGAACACCATATATTTT
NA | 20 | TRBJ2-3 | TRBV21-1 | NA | CASLNSATSGKGRFRDTQYF | TGTGCCAGCCTTAATTCAGCGACTAGCGGGAAAGGTCGATTTAGAGATACGCAGTATTTT
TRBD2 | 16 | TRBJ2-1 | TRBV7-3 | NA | CASSLGLLAGKNEQFF | TGTGCCAGCAGCTTAGGGCTACTAGCGGGTAAAAATGAGCAGTTCTTC
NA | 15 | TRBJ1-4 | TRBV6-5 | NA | CASRSGPKAGEKLFF | TGTGCCAGCAGATCGGGACCTAAGGCGGGGGAAAAACTGTTTTTT
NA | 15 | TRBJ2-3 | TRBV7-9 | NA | CASSPLQGRLDTQYF | TGTGCCAGCAGCCCGCTGCAGGGTAGGTTGGATACGCAGTATTTT
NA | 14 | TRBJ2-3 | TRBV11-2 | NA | CASSYSGSTDTQYF | TGTGCCAGCAGCTATAGCGGCAGCACAGATACGCAGTATTTT
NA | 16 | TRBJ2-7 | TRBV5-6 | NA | CASSFISGIRSYEQYF | TGTGCCAGCAGCTTCATATCAGGGATAAGGTCCTACGAGCAGTACTTC
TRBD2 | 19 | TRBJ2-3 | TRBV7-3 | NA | CASSEGLAGAYSGTDTQYF | TGTGCCAGCAGCGAGGGACTAGCGGGGGCTTACAGCGGCACAGATACGCAGTATTTT
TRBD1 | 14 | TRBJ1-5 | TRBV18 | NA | CASSPGQTNQPQHF | TGTGCCAGCTCACCGGGACAGACGAATCAGCCCCAGCATTTT
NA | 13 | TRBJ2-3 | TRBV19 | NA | CASSRGLTDTQYF | TGTGCCAGTAGTAGGGGGCTCACAGATACGCAGTATTTT
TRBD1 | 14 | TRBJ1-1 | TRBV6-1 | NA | CASSHGQGNTEAFF | TGTGCCAGCAGCCACGGACAGGGAAACACTGAAGCTTTCTTT
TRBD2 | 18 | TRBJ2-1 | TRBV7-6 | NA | CASSLQTPGLAVVNEQFF | TGTGCCAGCAGCTTACAAACCCCGGGACTAGCGGTCGTAAATGAGCAGTTCTTC
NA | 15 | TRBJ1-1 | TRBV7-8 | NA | CASSLAGNGGTEAFF | TGTGCCAGCAGCTTAGCGGGAAACGGGGGCACTGAAGCTTTCTTT
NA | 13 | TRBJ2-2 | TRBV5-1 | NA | CASSRDSSGELFF | TGCGCCAGCAGCCGCGACTCCAGCGGGGAGCTGTTTTTT
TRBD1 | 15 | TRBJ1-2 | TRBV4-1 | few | CASSQVWDRGDGYTF | TGCGCCAGCAGCCAAGTTTGGGACAGGGGAGATGGCTACACCTTC
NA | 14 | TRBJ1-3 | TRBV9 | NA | CATRTFLSGNTIYF | TGTGCCACCCGGACTTTTCTTTCTGGAAACACCATATATTTT